Included here is one T cell receptor beta chain sequence, with context. Its matching antigen is unknown. This record belongs to a study of CD8 T cells in ankylosing spondylitis. General study results and limits: Certain motif variants had earlier been reported in reactive arthritis synovial fluid and blood. Significant enrichment of disease-linked clones was reported in matched ankylosing spondylitis synovial fluid. Characteristic of ankylosing spondylitis blood, it appeared, was a TCR beta motif comprising roughly 8 highly homologous variants.

Generation of TCR beta libraries employed quantitative 5'-RACE incorporating molecular barcodes. TCRdb passed the 5' RACE reads through MiXCR, listing each CDR3 protein once. The table shows hundreds of thousands of distinct CDR3 sequences, with 20% to 25% occurring only once. The CDR3 runs 15 residues. V shed 4 bases and J 6 bases; nucleotides not matched to a gene: 7. Germline V gene sequence: CDR1 MNHEY, CDR2 SVGAGI. The origin of this receptor is a male donor with ankylosing spondylitis or in good health (not recorded which). The chain recombines TRBV6-5 with TRBJ2-2; 8 bases align to TRBD2. The sample consisted of blood, either unsorted or a sorted T cell fraction (not recorded which). CDR3 DNA: TGTGCCAGCAGTTCCGAGACGGGGGGGGCCGGGGAGCTGTTTTTT. Translated: CASSSETGGAGELFF.